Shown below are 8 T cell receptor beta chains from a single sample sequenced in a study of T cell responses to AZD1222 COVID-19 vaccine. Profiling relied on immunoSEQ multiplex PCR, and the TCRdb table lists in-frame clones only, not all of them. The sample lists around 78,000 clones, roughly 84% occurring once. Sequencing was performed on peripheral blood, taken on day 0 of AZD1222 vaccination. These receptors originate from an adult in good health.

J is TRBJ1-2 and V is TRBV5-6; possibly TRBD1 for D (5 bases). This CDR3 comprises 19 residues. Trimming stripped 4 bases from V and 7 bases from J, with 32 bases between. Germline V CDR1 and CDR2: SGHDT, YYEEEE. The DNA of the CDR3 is TGTGCCAGCAGCGCTGGGAGACAGCTTGCGTTTTTGTCTCAAGGTGGCTACACCTTC. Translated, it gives CASSAGRQLAFLSQGGYTF. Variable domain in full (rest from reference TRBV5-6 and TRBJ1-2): DAGVTQSPTHLIKTRGQQVTLRCSPKSGHDTVSWYQQALGQGPQFIFQYYEEEERQRGNFPDRFSGHQFPNYSSELNVNALLLGDSALYLCASSAGRQLAFLSQGGYTFGSGTRLTVV.

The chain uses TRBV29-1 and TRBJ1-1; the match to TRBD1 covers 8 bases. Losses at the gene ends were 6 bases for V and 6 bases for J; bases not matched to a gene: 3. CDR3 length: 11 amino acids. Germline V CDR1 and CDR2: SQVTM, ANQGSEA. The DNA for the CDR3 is TGCAGCGTCGACAGGGGTCCTGAAGCTTTCTTT. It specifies CSVDRGPEAFF.

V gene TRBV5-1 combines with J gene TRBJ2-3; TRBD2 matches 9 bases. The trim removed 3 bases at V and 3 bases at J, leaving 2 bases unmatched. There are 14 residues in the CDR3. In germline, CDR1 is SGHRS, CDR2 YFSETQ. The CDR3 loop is CASSSSGTTDTQYF. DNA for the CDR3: TGCGCCAGCAGCTCTAGCGGGACTACAGATACGCAGTATTTT.

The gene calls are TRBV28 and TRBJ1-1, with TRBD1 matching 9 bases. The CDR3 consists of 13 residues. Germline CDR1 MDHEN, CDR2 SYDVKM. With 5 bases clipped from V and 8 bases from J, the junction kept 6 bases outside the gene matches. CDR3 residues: CASSNRGPPEAFF. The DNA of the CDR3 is TGTGCCAGCAGTAACAGGGGGCCGCCCGAAGCTTTCTTT.

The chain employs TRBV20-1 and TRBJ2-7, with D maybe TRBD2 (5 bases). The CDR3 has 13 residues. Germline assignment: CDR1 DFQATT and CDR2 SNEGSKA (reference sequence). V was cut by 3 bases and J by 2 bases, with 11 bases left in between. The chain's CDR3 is CSASSLRAYEQYF. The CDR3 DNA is TGCAGTGCTAGTTCTTTGCGGGCCTACGAGCAGTACTTC.

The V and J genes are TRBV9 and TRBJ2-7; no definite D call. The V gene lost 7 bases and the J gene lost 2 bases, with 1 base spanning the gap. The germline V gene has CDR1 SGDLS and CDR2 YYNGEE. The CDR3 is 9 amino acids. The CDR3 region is CASAYEQYF. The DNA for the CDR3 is TGTGCCAGCGCCTACGAGCAGTACTTC.

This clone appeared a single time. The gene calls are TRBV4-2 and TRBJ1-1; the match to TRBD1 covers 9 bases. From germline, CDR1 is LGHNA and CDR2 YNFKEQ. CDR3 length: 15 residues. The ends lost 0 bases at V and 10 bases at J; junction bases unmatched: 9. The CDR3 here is CASSQEGGQGVGAFF. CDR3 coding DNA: TGTGCCAGCAGCCAAGAGGGGGGACAGGGAGTGGGAGCTTTCTTT.

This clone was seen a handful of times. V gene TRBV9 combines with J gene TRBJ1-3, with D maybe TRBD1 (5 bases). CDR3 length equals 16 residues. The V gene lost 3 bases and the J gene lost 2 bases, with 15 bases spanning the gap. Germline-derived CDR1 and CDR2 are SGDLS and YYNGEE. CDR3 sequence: CASSGRQQGPGNTIYF. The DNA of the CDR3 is TGTGCCAGCAGCGGAAGACAGCAAGGGCCTGGAAACACCATATATTTT.